The present T cell receptor beta chain was sequenced within a study of blood T cell repertoires in COVID-19. CDR1 and CDR2 from the germline V gene are MDHEN and SYDVKM. Losses at the gene ends were 6 bases for V and 4 bases for J; bases not matched to a gene: 5. The CDR3 sequence is 14 residues long. Original methodology: Quantification of nucleated cells was approximated via reference gene primer amplification. Only in-frame clones appear in the TCRdb table, and some are missing; sequencing was by immunoSEQ multiplex PCR. D and trimming were read from the DNA, whereas the V and J calls and clone size are those reported in that table. Of 240,000 or so clones in the sample, approximately 85% were seen once.

V usage is TRBV28 and J usage is TRBJ1-5; 8 positions agree with TRBD1. The sequenced sample was peripheral blood. This clonotype originated in an older man with acute or convalescent COVID-19. The CDR3 DNA reads TGTGCCAGCAGGGGCGGGACAGGAAATCAGCCCCAGCATTTT. Protein product: CASRGGTGNQPQHF.